This TCR beta chain was recovered during a study of control samples from healthy donors and cancer patients (TCRdb year 2020). This clone has a handful of counts. The antigen it recognizes is unknown. Nothing much larger sits one base from this clone, and base qualities are not available. Receptors were amplified or captured by the immunoSEQ multiplex PCR assay. The table comes from immuneACCESS by way of TCRdb, which keeps in-frame sequences with V and J called. Part of the clones is missing from these tables; in studies checked, under half for an unresolved V gene and the rest for unknown reasons. This sample holds roughly 47,000 clones; approximately 89% were observed only once. The ten largest account for roughly 10% of the sample. V and J lose 1 base and 0 bases, and a span of 8 bases separates them. The CDR3 spans 15 residues, from the cysteine through the phenylalanine. Of all the DNA, just the CDR3 is kept, 45 bases in frame from base 1. In the germline V gene (reference sequence), CDR1 corresponds to PRHDT and CDR2 to FYEKMQ.

This receptor was taken from a woman aged 55-69 years with lung cancer. Sequences were obtained from PBMCs. This chain is built from TRBV13 and TRBJ2-3, with no reliable assignment of the D segment. The CDR3 sequence is CASSLELFSTDTQYF. The sequenced DNA is TGTGCCAGCAGCTTAGAACTTTTCAGCACAGATACGCAGTATTTT.